This record looks at one T cell receptor (beta chain) sequence and its context. This sample stems from a study of blood T cell repertoires in COVID-19. Original processing methods: It was from reference gene primer amplification that nucleated cell counts were estimated. Sequenced by immunoSEQ multiplex PCR; TCRdb stores in-frame clones only, minus some. V and J calls and clone size follow that table, whereas D and trimming were derived from the DNA. The data contain some 130,000 clones, roughly 89% of them singletons. The TCR sequence derives from a man aged 45-60 years who had recovered from COVID-19. Sample: PBMCs or T cells enriched from blood (not recorded which).

The CDR3 DNA reads TGTGCCAGCTCAACCATAGTTAATCCGGGACTTCCTGGAAACACCATATATTTT. Its protein is CASSTIVNPGLPGNTIYF. The chain recombines TRBV18 with TRBJ1-3; a possible D gene is TRBD1 (5 bases). V lost 5 bases to trimming and J lost 2 bases, with 22 bases between them. Germline CDR1 and CDR2: KGHSH and LQKENI. The CDR3 is 18 amino acids.